This T cell receptor beta chain is drawn from a study of CD8 T cells in ankylosing spondylitis. This clonotype was counted at least ten times. Its antigen is undetermined. This CDR3 spans 12 amino acids. The V gene lost 8 bases and the J gene lost 1 base, with 7 bases spanning the gap. Germline V gene sequence: CDR1 MNHEY, CDR2 SVGEGT. Study outcomes and limitations: Reportedly, significant enrichment of disease-linked clones occurred in matched ankylosing spondylitis synovial fluid.

TCRdb processed the 5' RACE reads anew with MiXCR; each CDR3 protein has one entry. The profile shows about 300,000 distinct CDR3 sequences, 11% of them singletons. This rearrangement joins TRBV6-2 or TRBV6-3 to TRBJ2-3; D perhaps matches TRBD1 (6 bases). The sequence came from a female donor with ankylosing spondylitis or in good health (not recorded which). Sample: blood, either unsorted or a sorted T cell fraction (not recorded which). The CDR3 region has the DNA TGTGCCAGCCACAGGGGCACAGATACGCAGTATTTT. The encoded protein is CASHRGTDTQYF.